Following are 2 T cell receptor beta chains from one sample sequenced in a study of post-analysis software for immune sequencing data. Regarding the study as a whole: Five TRBV segments, including TRBV5-6, TRBV5-1 and TRBV20-1, were more frequent in patients than controls.

The library was made from cDNA and included unique molecular identifiers. TCRdb passed the PCR reads through MiXCR, listing each CDR3 protein once. The sample lists 350,000 to 450,000 distinct CDR3 sequences, approximately 33% occurring once. These receptors have no known antigen. Sequenced: blood. The receptors stem from a girl aged 5-17 years with multiple sclerosis.

The J gene is TRBJ1-2, the V gene TRBV6-2 or TRBV6-3; maybe TRBD1 (6 bases). The CDR3 sequence is 16 residues long. V was shortened by 6 bases and J by 4 bases, with 21 bases between the two germline ends. Germline loops: CDR1 MNHEY, CDR2 SVGEGT. In DNA form, the CDR3 reads TGTGCCAGCAGCACGGGGTCGACAGGTCGGCTCTATGGCTACACCTTC. Protein sequence: CASSTGSTGRLYGYTF.

Turning to this clonotype: This could be a read error, since a much larger clone is one nucleotide away. This chain connects TRBV7-2 to TRBJ2-1, with D unclear. Germline values: CDR1 SGHTA, CDR2 FQGNSA. This CDR3 has 13 amino acids. Trimming removed 1 base from V and 5 bases from J, with 6 bases in between. CDR3 residues: CASSLGTHNEQFF. The CDR3 coding sequence is TGTGCCAGCAGCTTAGGGACCCACAATGAGCAGTTCTTC.